The 26 T cell receptor beta chains in this list originate from one sample, sequenced in a study of shared clonotypes between healthy human individuals. Only in-frame clones appear in the TCRdb table, and some are missing; sequencing was by immunoSEQ multiplex PCR. The data show around 2.1 million clones, around 93% seen once. CD45RO-negative, CCR7-positively selected cells formed the naive CD8 fraction, excluding terminally differentiated effector memory CD45RA+ cells. The sequenced material came from naive CD8+ T cells from PBMCs. The source is a man between 18 and 35 years old in good health. Some clones in this sample may be carry-over from other donors' samples.

The chain couples TRBV27 to TRBJ1-1; D is undetermined. CDR3 length: 14 residues. V was shortened by 6 bases and J by 3 bases, with 14 bases between the two germline ends. From germline, CDR1 is MNHEY and CDR2 SMNVEV (reference sequence). CDR3 residues: CASRVRVGDTEAFF. CDR3 coding DNA: TGTGCCAGCAGGGTTAGGGTCGGGGACACTGAAGCTTTCTTT.

The chain couples TRBV27 to TRBJ2-1; no clear D gene. The V gene lost 5 bases and the J gene lost 4 bases, with 15 bases spanning the gap. Looked up from germline, CDR1 is MNHEY and CDR2 is SMNVEV (reference sequence). This CDR3 comprises 15 residues. The CDR3 DNA sequence: TGTGCCAGCAGTGACCTGACGCGGTTGTACAATGAGCAGTTCTTC. Translating it yields CASSDLTRLYNEQFF.

The chain couples TRBV7-9 to TRBJ2-5, with TRBD2 matching over 14 bases. Germline V gene data show CDR1 as SEHNR and CDR2 as FQNEAQ (reference sequence). The CDR3 runs 15 residues. With V trimmed by 1 base and J by 11 bases, 6 bases remained unmatched. The CDR3 bases are TGTGCCAGCAGCTTAGATGGGACTAGCGGGAGAGGGCAGTACTTC. Protein product: CASSLDGTSGRGQYF.

This chain uses TRBV4-3 with TRBJ1-2; no reliable D call. The CDR3 has 16 residues. Germline V gene lookup returns CDR1 LGHNA and CDR2 YSLEER. The germline V and J ends were trimmed by 0 bases and 3 bases, with 14 bases remaining between them. Here the CDR3 DNA reads TGCGCCAGCAGCCAAGATCTAGGGAACTTCGACTATGGCTACACCTTC. Amino acid sequence: CASSQDLGNFDYGYTF.

The gene calls are TRBV7-9 and TRBJ2-3, with D possibly TRBD1 on 5 matching bases. The ends were cut back, 5 bases at V and 3 bases at J, with 18 bases in the middle. Germline loops: CDR1 SEHNR, CDR2 FQNEAQ (reference sequence). The length of the CDR3 is 16 residues. For the CDR3, the DNA is TGTGCCAGCAGCAAGCAACAGGATCTTTGGACAGATACGCAGTATTTT. Translated: CASSKQQDLWTDTQYF.

The CDR3 protein is CASSLQGPQPQHF. The CDR3 region has the DNA TGTGCCAGCAGCTTACAGGGGCCTCAGCCCCAGCATTTT. The J gene is TRBJ1-5, the V gene TRBV7-9; D is possibly TRBD1 (6 bases). Germline V CDR1 and CDR2: SEHNR, FQNEAQ (reference sequence). The V end lost 2 bases, the J end lost 6 bases, and 8 bases lay between the germline ends. The CDR3 has 13 amino acids.

The CDR3 DNA sequence: TGTGCCAGCAGCTTAGTGGCTAGCGGAATGTACGAGCAGTACTTC. This codes for CASSLVASGMYEQYF. V and J are TRBV11-2 and TRBJ2-7, with 7 positions matching TRBD2. V dropped 1 base and J dropped 4; count of bases not matched to a gene: 7. Germline lookup yields CDR1 SGHAT and CDR2 FQNNGV. This CDR3 comprises 15 residues.

The chain recombines TRBV28 with TRBJ1-4, with D perhaps TRBD1 (5 bases). The germline V and J ends were trimmed by 6 bases and 8 bases, with 19 bases remaining between them. Germline lookup yields CDR1 MDHEN and CDR2 SYDVKM. This CDR3 contains 15 residues. CDR3 DNA: TGTGCCAGCAGGATACGACTGGGCCGGGGGGAAAAACTGTTTTTT. The encoded protein is CASRIRLGRGEKLFF.

The V gene is TRBV2, the J gene TRBJ2-3; D is perhaps TRBD2 (5 bases). The V and J ends lost 11 bases and 1 base respectively, with 16 bases between them. CDR1 is SNHLY, CDR2 FYNNEI, per germline. The CDR3 sequence is 14 residues long. This chain's CDR3 is CALLRAEGTDTQYF. CDR3 nucleotide sequence: TGTGCCCTCTTAAGGGCGGAGGGCACAGATACGCAGTATTTT.

The CDR3: CASSLGLGPENIQYF. The CDR3 DNA reads as TGTGCCAGCAGCTTAGGCCTTGGGCCCGAAAACATTCAGTACTTC. The chain couples TRBV13 to TRBJ2-4; D gene uncertain. V lost 0 bases, J lost 5 bases, and 11 bases lay in between. The germline CDR1 and CDR2 sequences are PRHDT and FYEKMQ (reference sequence). The length of the CDR3 is 15 residues.

The chain uses TRBV7-8 and TRBJ2-3; the match to TRBD2 covers 11 bases. After removal of 7 bases from V and 5 bases from J, the junction contained 11 bases not matched to a gene. Germline assignment: CDR1 SGHVS and CDR2 FQNEAQ. The CDR3 has 16 residues. CDR3 DNA sequence: TGTGCCAGCACCCTCACTAGCGGGAGTAGAAGAGATACGCAGTATTTT. It specifies CASTLTSGSRRDTQYF.

This sequence joins TRBV2 and TRBJ2-7; D possibly corresponds to TRBD1 (6 bases). Per the germline V gene, CDR1 is SNHLY and CDR2 is FYNNEI. Deletions cut 6 bases from V and 3 bases from J, with 15 bases between. The CDR3 covers 14 residues. The CDR3 is CASSHRDIIYEQYF. The CDR3 region has the DNA TGTGCCAGCAGCCACCGGGACATTATCTACGAGCAGTACTTC.

The chain has TRBV7-9 and TRBJ2-3; tentatively, D is TRBD2 (5 bases). CDR3 size: 17 residues. The V end lost 6 bases, the J end lost 5 bases, and 24 bases lay between the germline ends. CDR1 SEHNR and CDR2 FQNEAQ come from the germline V gene (reference sequence). The CDR3 bases are TGTGCCAGCAGTTCCCCGAGTGAAGGACGGGGTGGAGATACGCAGTATTTT. Encoded protein: CASSSPSEGRGGDTQYF.

In the case of this clone: Other DNA sequences within the sample encode an identical CDR3. This chain connects TRBV4-1 to TRBJ2-5, with D unresolved. Germline assignment: CDR1 MGHRA and CDR2 YSYEKL. This CDR3 has 14 amino acids. The V end lost 1 base, the J end lost 0 bases, and 6 bases lay between the germline ends. For the CDR3, the DNA is TGCGCCAGCAGCCAAGGCCCGTACCAAGAGACCCAGTACTTC. Residues: CASSQGPYQETQYF.

This clone was seen only once. For the CDR3, the DNA is TGTGCCAGCAGTTTCAGCGGGATAGGGAGTGTCGCAGATACGCAGTATTTT. Translated: CASSFSGIGSVADTQYF. The genes are TRBV28 and TRBJ2-3; 7 bases map to TRBD2. Trimming at V came to 3 bases and at J to 4 bases, leaving 13 bases not matched to a gene. Germline-derived CDR1 and CDR2 are MDHEN and SYDVKM. This CDR3 region has 17 residues. Based on the CDR3 plus reference TRBV28 and TRBJ2-3, the full variable domain is DVKVTQSSRYLVKRTGEKVFLECVQDMDHENMFWYRQDPGLGLRLIYFSYDVKMKEKGDIPEGYSVSREKKERFSLILESASTNQTSMYLCASSFSGIGSVADTQYFGPGTRLTVL.

The V call is TRBV7-3, the J call TRBJ2-3, with 16 bases fitting TRBD2. The germline CDR1 and CDR2 sequences are SGHTA and FQGTGA. The CDR3 runs 19 residues. Unmatched junction bases numbered 12, after V lost 5 bases and J lost 4 bases. CDR3 DNA sequence: TGTGCCAGCAGCCCGCCGGGACTAGCGGGAGGGAAGGTGCCAGATACGCAGTATTTT. Protein sequence: CASSPPGLAGGKVPDTQYF.

Remarks on this clone: Within the sample, other DNA sequences also encode this same CDR3. This rearrangement joins TRBV4-3 to TRBJ2-7; D is possibly TRBD1 (5 bases). The V and J ends lost 0 bases and 2 bases respectively, with 11 bases between them. Germline loops: CDR1 LGHNA, CDR2 YSLEER. The CDR3 extends over 15 amino acids. This chain's CDR3 is CASSQDQPGTYEQYF. The CDR3 region has the DNA TGCGCCAGCAGCCAAGATCAGCCAGGGACCTACGAGCAGTACTTC.

This chain links TRBV27 with TRBJ1-1, with no clear D. The germline V gene has CDR1 MNHEY and CDR2 SMNVEV (reference sequence). Trimming pared 3 bases from V and 1 base from J, leaving 9 bases between. CDR3 length equals 14 residues. The DNA of the CDR3 is TGTGCCAGCAGTTTTCTTCCGGAGAACACTGAAGCTTTCTTT. This translates into CASSFLPENTEAFF.

This chain links TRBV7-6 with TRBJ2-1, with TRBD1 matching 9 bases. This CDR3 contains 14 residues. Germline V gene sequence: CDR1 SGHVS, CDR2 FNYEAQ. V was pared by 5 bases and J by 14 bases, with 13 bases of the junction left unmatched. The CDR3 loop reads CASSPRTGQGPEFF. CDR3 nucleotides: TGTGCCAGCAGCCCGCGTACGGGACAGGGTCCGGAGTTCTTC.

The rearrangement uses TRBV6-6 and TRBJ2-7; no clear D. The CDR3 contains 14 residues. Trimming pared 0 bases from V and 6 bases from J, leaving 12 bases between. Germline V lookup: CDR1 MNHNY, CDR2 SVGAGI (reference sequence). The CDR3 loop reads CASSYSMAGAEQYF. The CDR3 DNA is TGTGCCAGCAGTTACTCGATGGCAGGAGCCGAGCAGTACTTC.

The rearrangement uses TRBV5-6 and TRBJ2-1, with TRBD1 as a possible D gene (5 bases). The CDR3 sequence is 14 residues long. Trimming removed 0 bases from V and 5 bases from J, with 9 bases in between. Germline values: CDR1 SGHDT, CDR2 YYEEEE. This CDR3 is CASSLVTGHNEQFF. The CDR3 nucleotides are TGTGCCAGCAGCTTGGTTACAGGCCACAATGAGCAGTTCTTC. Together with reference TRBV5-6 and TRBJ2-1, the CDR3 gives the full variable domain: DAGVTQSPTHLIKTRGQQVTLRCSPKSGHDTVSWYQQALGQGPQFIFQYYEEEERQRGNFPDRFSGHQFPNYSSELNVNALLLGDSALYLCASSLVTGHNEQFFGPGTRLTVL.

This clone appeared a few times. V and J are TRBV4-2 and TRBJ2-7; TRBD1 matches 7 bases. V lost 3 bases and J lost 3; bases outside the gene matches: 17. The CDR3 spans 18 residues. The germline V gene encodes CDR1 LGHNA and CDR2 YNFKEQ. CDR3 amino acids: CASSHSQGPPRQGYEQYF. In DNA, the CDR3 is TGTGCCAGCAGCCACTCGCAGGGACCCCCGAGACAGGGCTACGAGCAGTACTTC.

In regard to this clone: Other DNA sequences in the same sample also yield this CDR3. The chain is built from TRBV6-1 and TRBJ2-7, with TRBD2 as a possible D gene (5 bases). Deletions cut 4 bases from V and 0 bases from J, with 10 bases between. The CDR3 runs to 14 residues. Per germline, CDR1 MNHNS and CDR2 SASEGT. The CDR3 DNA is TGTGCCAGCAGTGGTATGGGGAGCTCCTACGAGCAGTACTTC. Protein: CASSGMGSSYEQYF.

This sequence joins TRBV9 and TRBJ1-5, with a tentative D call TRBD1 (5 bases). Trimming stripped 3 bases from V and 5 bases from J, with 18 bases between. The germline CDR1 and CDR2 sequences are SGDLS and YYNGEE. This CDR3 comprises 16 residues. The CDR3 region is CASSGRRGREDQPQHF. The CDR3 nucleotides read TGTGCCAGCAGCGGGAGGAGGGGCAGGGAGGATCAGCCCCAGCATTTT.

The chain recombines TRBV13 with TRBJ2-7; perhaps TRBD2 as D (5 bases). Germline V gene data show CDR1 as PRHDT and CDR2 as FYEKMQ (reference sequence). CDR3 length: 14 residues. The ends were cut back, 4 bases at V and 3 bases at J, with 13 bases in the middle. CDR3 loop: CASSSGRRVYEQYF. CDR3 nucleotide sequence: TGTGCCAGCAGCTCCGGAAGGCGGGTCTACGAGCAGTACTTC.

The J gene is TRBJ1-1, the V gene TRBV4-1; D is possibly TRBD1 (6 bases). The germline gives CDR1 MGHRA, CDR2 YSYEKL. This CDR3 comprises 16 residues. The V end was cut by 8 bases, the J end by 4 bases, with 23 bases between. CDR3 amino acids: CASAPTAGGWGTEAFF. The CDR3 nucleotides read TGCGCCAGCGCCCCCACCGCGGGGGGCTGGGGCACTGAAGCTTTCTTT.